This T cell receptor (beta chain) was captured in a study of Ad26.COV2.S vaccination and SARS-CoV-2 variants. General study points: Comparable non-spike TCR breadth was observed in vaccine and placebo recipients. Measurements of TCR breadth and depth may have given underestimates of the total T cell responses. Once vaccination had occurred, spike-specific CD8+ and CD4+ T cell responses reportedly showed substantial breadth. The study found higher spike-specific TCR breadth in vaccine than placebo recipients.

Measured with immunoSEQ multiplex PCR; TCRdb has only the in-frame clones, and not every one. Altogether 150,000 to 200,000 clones are present, 87% being singletons, with the ten largest covering approximately 6%. To note about this clone: Its matching antigen is unknown.

Source: peripheral blood, taken after recovery from COVID-19. The TCR was taken from a human donor who had recovered from COVID-19.

The CDR3 sequence: CASSPAAGLSYEQYF. The CDR3 nucleotides read TGTGCCAGCAGCCCAGCCGCCGGGCTCTCCTACGAGCAGTACTTC. The chain recombines TRBV7-9 with TRBJ2-7; D is unresolved. V shed 5 bases and J shed 0 bases, with 14 bases lying between them. This CDR3 has 15 amino acids. CDR1 is SEHNR and CDR2 is FQNEAQ in the germline V gene (reference sequence).